Only a few counts were recorded for the clone carrying this TCR beta chain. The data originate from a study of cytomegalovirus exposure and HLA in healthy donors. After removal of 4 bases from V and 4 bases from J, the junction contained 7 bases not matched to a gene. CDR3 length: 15 residues. Germline V lookup: CDR1 LNHDA, CDR2 SQIVND (reference sequence). PCR was performed using 60 Vbeta and 13 Jbeta primers. Here immunoSEQ multiplex PCR was the method, and the copy in TCRdb shows in-frame clones only, minus some. The table has 130,000 or so clones, approximately 8.8% seen once. The chain combines TRBV19 with TRBJ2-5; TRBD1 matches at 9 bases. Specimen: PBMCs. The TCR comes from a man aged 40-50 years in good health and CMV-seronegative. CDR3 sequence reads: CASSTTGGAGETQYF. DNA of the CDR3: TGTGCCAGTAGTACCACAGGGGGCGCCGGAGAGACCCAGTACTTC.